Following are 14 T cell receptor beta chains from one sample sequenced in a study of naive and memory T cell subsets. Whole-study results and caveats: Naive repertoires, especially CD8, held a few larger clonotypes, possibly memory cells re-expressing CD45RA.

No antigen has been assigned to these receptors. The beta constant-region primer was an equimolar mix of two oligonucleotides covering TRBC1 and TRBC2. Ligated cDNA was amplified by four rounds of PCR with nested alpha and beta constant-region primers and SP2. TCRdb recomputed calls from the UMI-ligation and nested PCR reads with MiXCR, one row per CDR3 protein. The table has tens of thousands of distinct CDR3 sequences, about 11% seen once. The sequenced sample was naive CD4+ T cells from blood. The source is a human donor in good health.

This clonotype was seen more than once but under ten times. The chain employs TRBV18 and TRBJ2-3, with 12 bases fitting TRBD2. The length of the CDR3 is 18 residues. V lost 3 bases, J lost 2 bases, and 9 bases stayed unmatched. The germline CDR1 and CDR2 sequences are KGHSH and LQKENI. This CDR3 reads CASSPTSGRPANTDTQYF. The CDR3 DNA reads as TGTGCCAGCTCACCTACTAGCGGGAGGCCAGCCAACACAGATACGCAGTATTTT. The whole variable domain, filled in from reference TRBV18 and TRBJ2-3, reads NAGVMQNPRHLVRRRGQEARLRCSPMKGHSHVYWYRQLPEEGLKFMVYLQKENIIDESGMPKERFSAEFPKEGPSILRIQQVVRGDSAAYFCASSPTSGRPANTDTQYFGPGTRLTVL.

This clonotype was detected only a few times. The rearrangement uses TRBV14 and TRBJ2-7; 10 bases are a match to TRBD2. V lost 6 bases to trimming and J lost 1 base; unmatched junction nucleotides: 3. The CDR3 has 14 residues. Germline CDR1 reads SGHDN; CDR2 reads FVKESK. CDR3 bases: TGTGCCAGCAGGCCTAGCGGGGGTTCCTACGAGCAGTACTTC. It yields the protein CASRPSGGSYEQYF.

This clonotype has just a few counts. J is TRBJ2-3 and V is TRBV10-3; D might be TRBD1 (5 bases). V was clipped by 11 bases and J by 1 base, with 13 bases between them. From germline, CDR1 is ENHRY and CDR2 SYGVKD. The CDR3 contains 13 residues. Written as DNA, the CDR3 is TGTGCCGCCTCACGCAGGGGCACAGATACGCAGTATTTT. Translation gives CAASRRGTDTQYF.

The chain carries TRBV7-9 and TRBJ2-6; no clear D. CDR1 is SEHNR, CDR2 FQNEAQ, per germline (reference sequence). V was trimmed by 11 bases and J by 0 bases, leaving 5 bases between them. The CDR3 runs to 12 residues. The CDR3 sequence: CAGSSGANVLTF. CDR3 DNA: TGTGCCGGCTCCTCTGGGGCCAACGTCCTGACTTTC.

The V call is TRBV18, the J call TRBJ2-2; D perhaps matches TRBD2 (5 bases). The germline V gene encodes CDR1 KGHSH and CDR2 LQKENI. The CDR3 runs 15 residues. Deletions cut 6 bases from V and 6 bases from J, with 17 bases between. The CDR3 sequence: CASSEASGGPGELFF. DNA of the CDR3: TGTGCCAGCTCCGAGGCCTCCGGAGGTCCCGGGGAGCTGTTTTTT.

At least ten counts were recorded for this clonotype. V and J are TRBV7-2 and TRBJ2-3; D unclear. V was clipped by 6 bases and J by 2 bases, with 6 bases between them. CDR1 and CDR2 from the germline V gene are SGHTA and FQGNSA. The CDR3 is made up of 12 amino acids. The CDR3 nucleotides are TGTGCCAGCAGGTCCGTCACAGATACGCAGTATTTT. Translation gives CASRSVTDTQYF.

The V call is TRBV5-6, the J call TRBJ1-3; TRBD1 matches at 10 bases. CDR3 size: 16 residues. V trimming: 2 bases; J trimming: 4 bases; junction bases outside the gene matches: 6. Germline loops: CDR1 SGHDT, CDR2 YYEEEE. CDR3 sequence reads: CASSFPGQGRGNTIYF. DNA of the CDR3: TGTGCCAGCAGCTTTCCGGGACAGGGGCGCGGAAACACCATATATTTT.

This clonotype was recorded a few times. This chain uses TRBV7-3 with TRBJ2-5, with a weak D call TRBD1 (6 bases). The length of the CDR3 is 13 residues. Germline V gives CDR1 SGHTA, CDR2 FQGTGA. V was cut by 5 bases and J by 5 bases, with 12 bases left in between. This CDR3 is CASSVQGGETQYF. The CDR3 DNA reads TGTGCCAGCAGCGTACAGGGCGGGGAGACCCAGTACTTC.

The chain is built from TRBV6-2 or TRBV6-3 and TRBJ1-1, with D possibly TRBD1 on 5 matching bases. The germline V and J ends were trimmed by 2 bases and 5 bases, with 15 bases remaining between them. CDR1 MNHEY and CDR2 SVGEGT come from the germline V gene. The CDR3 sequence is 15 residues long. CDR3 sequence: CASSYMSAGRTEAFF. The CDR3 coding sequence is TGTGCCAGCAGTTACATGTCGGCAGGGAGGACTGAAGCTTTCTTT.

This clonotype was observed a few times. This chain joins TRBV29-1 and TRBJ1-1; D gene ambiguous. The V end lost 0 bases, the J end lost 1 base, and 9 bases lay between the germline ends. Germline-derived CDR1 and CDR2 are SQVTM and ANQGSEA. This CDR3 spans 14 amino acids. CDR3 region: CSVEDWAGNTEAFF. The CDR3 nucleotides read TGCAGCGTTGAAGATTGGGCAGGGAACACTGAAGCTTTCTTT.

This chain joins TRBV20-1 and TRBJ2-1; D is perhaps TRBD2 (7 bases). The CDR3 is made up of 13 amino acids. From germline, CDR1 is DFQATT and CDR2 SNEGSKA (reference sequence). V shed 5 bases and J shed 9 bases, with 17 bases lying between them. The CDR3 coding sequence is TGCAGTGCTTTACAGGGAGGGATACGTGAGCAGTTCTTC. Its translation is CSALQGGIREQFF.

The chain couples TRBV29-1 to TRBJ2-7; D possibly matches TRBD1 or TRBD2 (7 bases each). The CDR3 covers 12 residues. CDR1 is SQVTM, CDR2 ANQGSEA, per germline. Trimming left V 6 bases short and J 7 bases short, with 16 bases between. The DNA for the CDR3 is TGCAGCGTCGCACAGGGGAGGGGAGAGCAGTACTTC. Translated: CSVAQGRGEQYF.

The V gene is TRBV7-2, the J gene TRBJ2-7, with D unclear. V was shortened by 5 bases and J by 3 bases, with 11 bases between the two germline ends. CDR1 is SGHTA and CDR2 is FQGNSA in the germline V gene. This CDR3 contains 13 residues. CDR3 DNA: TGTGCCAGCAGCCCTGACGGCCGCTACGAGCAGTACTTC. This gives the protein CASSPDGRYEQYF.

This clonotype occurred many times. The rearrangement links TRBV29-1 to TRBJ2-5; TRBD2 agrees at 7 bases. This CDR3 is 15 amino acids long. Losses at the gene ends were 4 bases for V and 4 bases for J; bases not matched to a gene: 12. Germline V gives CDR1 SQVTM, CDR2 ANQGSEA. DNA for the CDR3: TGCAGCGTTGTCGTCGGGGGGAGGGCCCGAGAGACCCAGTACTTC. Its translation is CSVVVGGRARETQYF.